Below, 6 T cell receptor beta chains from the same sample are listed, as sequenced in a study of blood T cell repertoires in COVID-19. TCRdb's table, derived via immunoSEQ multiplex PCR, lists solely in-frame clones and lacks some. Of almost 100,000 clones in the sample, about 89% were seen once. Material: peripheral blood. Every receptor here comes from a man aged 50 or older with acute or convalescent COVID-19.

The CDR3 DNA is TGTGCCTGGAGCCATCCGGGACAGGGGAACTATGGCTACACCTTC. Its translation is CAWSHPGQGNYGYTF. The rearrangement joins TRBV30 to TRBJ1-2; TRBD1 agrees at 10 bases. The trim removed 3 bases at V and 2 bases at J, leaving 6 bases unmatched. CDR1 is GTSNPN, CDR2 SVGIG, per germline (reference sequence). CDR3 length: 15 residues.

The genes are TRBV2 and TRBJ2-3; 12 positions match TRBD2. V gave up 6 bases and J gave up 4 bases; unmatched junction bases: 5. The CDR3 has 15 residues. Germline CDR1 and CDR2: SNHLY and FYNNEI. The CDR3 region has the DNA TGTGCCAGCAGCCGACTAGCGGGAGTAGCAGATACGCAGTATTTT. This encodes CASSRLAGVADTQYF.

The chain is built from TRBV5-4 and TRBJ2-2; the match to TRBD2 covers 15 bases. Looked up from germline, CDR1 is SGHNT and CDR2 is YYREEE (reference sequence). The V gene end was trimmed by 1 base and the J gene end by 5 bases; junction bases not matched to a gene: 6. The CDR3 runs to 18 residues. CDR3 residues: CASSLPPGLAGGTGELFF. Here the CDR3 DNA reads TGTGCCAGCAGCTTGCCGCCGGGACTAGCGGGAGGAACCGGGGAGCTGTTTTTT.

This clone was seen only a few times. The rearrangement uses TRBV11-2 and TRBJ2-7; D perhaps matches TRBD2 (5 bases). CDR3 length: 13 amino acids. The V and J ends lost 6 bases and 7 bases respectively, with 16 bases between them. The germline V gene encodes CDR1 SGHAT and CDR2 FQNNGV. CDR3 bases: TGTGCCAGCAGTAAACTAGTGACGGGGGAGCAGTACTTC. It encodes CASSKLVTGEQYF.

J is TRBJ1-6 and V is TRBV28; D gene unclear. With 7 bases removed from V and 7 bases from J, the gap between germline ends came to 8 bases. The length of the CDR3 is 12 residues. CDR1 and CDR2 (germline): MDHEN, SYDVKM. As DNA, the CDR3 is TGTGCCAGCAAGGAGCCAAATTCACCCCTCCACTTT. Its protein is CASKEPNSPLHF. The whole variable domain, remainder taken from reference TRBV28 and TRBJ1-6, is DVKVTQSSRYLVKRTGEKVFLECVQDMDHENMFWYRQDPGLGLRLIYFSYDVKMKEKGDIPEGYSVSREKKERFSLILESASTNQTSMYLCASKEPNSPLHFGNGTRLTVT.

A single count supports this clone. This chain connects TRBV15 to TRBJ1-2, with 8 bases identical to TRBD1. The V and J ends lost 0 bases and 6 bases, in that order; junction bases with no gene match: 6. CDR1 is LNHNV and CDR2 is YYDKDF in the germline V gene (reference sequence). The CDR3 spans 15 residues. The CDR3, as DNA: TGTGCCACCAGCAGAGAGGGGGACAGGACGGATGGCTACACCTTC. This codes for CATSREGDRTDGYTF.